Listed here are 24 T cell receptor beta chains from one sample, sequenced in a study of TIL therapy for anti-PD-1-resistant metastatic lung cancer. Sequencing used immunoSEQ v3. Some clones are missing from TCRdb's copy, which holds only in-frame ones; the method was immunoSEQ multiplex PCR. This sample has roughly 7,000 clones, with roughly three fifths found just once. Sample time point: pre-treatment sample, taken before nivolumab and TIL therapy. The tumor samples were excised metastases, mostly pleural nodules or supraclavicular lymph nodes. The sequencing here drew on tumor tissue, taken at baseline. Every receptor here comes from a person aged 25 to 80 with non-small cell lung cancer.

Relative to its sample, this clone is medium-sized. This rearrangement joins TRBV9 to TRBJ2-3; 11 bases agree with TRBD2. V gave up 2 bases and J gave up 6 bases; unmatched junction bases: 5. Germline lookup yields CDR1 SGDLS and CDR2 YYNGEE. The CDR3 loop spans 15 amino acids. CDR3 sequence reads: CASSVSGGEADTQYF. CDR3 sequence (DNA): TGTGCCAGCAGCGTTAGCGGGGGGGAGGCGGATACGCAGTATTTT.

V and J are TRBV27 and TRBJ1-2; D gene unclear. The V gene lost 3 bases and the J gene lost 2 bases, with 7 bases spanning the gap. The CDR3 totals 13 residues. CDR1 MNHEY and CDR2 SMNVEV come from the germline V gene (reference sequence). DNA of the CDR3: TGTGCCAGCAGTTTCTGGCAGAACTATGGCTACACCTTC. Amino acids: CASSFWQNYGYTF.

This chain uses TRBV9 with TRBJ1-2; D remains ambiguous. Germline-derived CDR1 and CDR2 are SGDLS and YYNGEE. Trimming removed 0 bases from V and 0 bases from J, with 9 bases in between. This CDR3 contains 15 residues. The CDR3 loop is CASSVGWGSNYGYTF. As DNA, the CDR3 is TGTGCCAGCAGCGTAGGATGGGGTTCTAACTATGGCTACACCTTC.

The chain links TRBV27 to TRBJ2-2; D is unresolved. CDR1 and CDR2 (germline): MNHEY, SMNVEV (reference sequence). V gave up 2 bases and J gave up 5 bases, with 3 bases separating them. The CDR3 is made up of 12 amino acids. CDR3: CASSLGTGELFF. CDR3 bases: TGTGCCAGCAGTTTAGGGACCGGGGAGCTGTTTTTT.

The V call is TRBV28, the J call TRBJ2-3; the D is unclear. The CDR3 length is 17 residues. Trimming shortened V by 6 bases and J by 2 bases, and 21 bases separated the two germline ends. Germline V gene lookup returns CDR1 MDHEN and CDR2 SYDVKM. The chain's CDR3 is CASSPLGGLSYTDTQYF. The CDR3 nucleotides are TGTGCCAGCAGCCCCCTAGGTGGGCTTTCCTACACAGATACGCAGTATTTT. Supplemented by reference TRBV28 and TRBJ2-3, the full variable domain reads DVKVTQSSRYLVKRTGEKVFLECVQDMDHENMFWYRQDPGLGLRLIYFSYDVKMKEKGDIPEGYSVSREKKERFSLILESASTNQTSMYLCASSPLGGLSYTDTQYFGPGTRLTVL.

In its sample, this clone ranks as medium-sized. The rearrangement joins TRBV27 to TRBJ2-1; 8 bases are a match to TRBD2. V was clipped by 5 bases and J by 4 bases; unmatched bases: 16. CDR3 size: 18 residues. Germline lookup yields CDR1 MNHEY and CDR2 SMNVEV (reference sequence). CDR3 bases: TGTGCCAGCAGTCCACGGGGGGACGTAGCGGGGCCGTACAATGAGCAGTTCTTC. This sequence encodes CASSPRGDVAGPYNEQFF.

The V and J genes are TRBV6-1 and TRBJ1-1; possibly TRBD1 for D (6 bases). The ends were cut back, 0 bases at V and 11 bases at J, with 13 bases in the middle. The CDR3 length is 13 residues. Germline lookup yields CDR1 MNHNS and CDR2 SASEGT. The CDR3 DNA reads TGTGCCAGCAGTGAAGCGGAGGGGGGAGAGGCTTTCTTT. It yields the protein CASSEAEGGEAFF.

This rearrangement joins TRBV27 to TRBJ1-5; D gene unclear. CDR1 and CDR2 (germline): MNHEY, SMNVEV (reference sequence). V dropped 5 bases and J dropped 3 bases, with 14 bases sitting between them. This CDR3 is built from 15 residues. Written as DNA, the CDR3 is TGTGCCAGCAGTCCCGGATGGGGAATCAATCAGCCCCAGCATTTT. Its protein product is CASSPGWGINQPQHF.

The rearrangement uses TRBV11-1 and TRBJ1-1, with TRBD1 matching 8 bases. The V gene end was trimmed by 8 bases and the J gene end by 4 bases; junction bases not matched to a gene: 3. This CDR3 is 12 amino acids long. The germline V gene has CDR1 SGHAT and CDR2 FQDESV (reference sequence). Written as DNA, the CDR3 is TGTGCCAGCGGACAGGGCGCCACTGAAGCTTTCTTT. Translation: CASGQGATEAFF.

Concerning this clone itself: The same CDR3 arises from other DNA sequences in this sample as well. V and J are TRBV6-1 and TRBJ1-3; D gene ambiguous. Germline V gene lookup returns CDR1 MNHNS and CDR2 SASEGT. The length of the CDR3 is 15 residues. V was shortened by 3 bases and J by 0 bases, with 9 bases between the two germline ends. The chain's CDR3 is CASSEGPSSGNTIYF. In DNA form, the CDR3 reads TGTGCCAGCAGTGAGGGCCCGAGCTCTGGAAACACCATATATTTT.

This clone counts as medium-sized. This sequence joins TRBV11-3 and TRBJ2-1, with 11 bases that match TRBD1. The trim removed 5 bases at V and 9 bases at J, leaving 9 bases unmatched. The CDR3 is 15 residues long. In germline, CDR1 is SGHNT, CDR2 YENEEA. The CDR3 sequence: CASSLRAGQGGEQFF. The CDR3 DNA reads TGTGCCAGCAGCCTCCGAGCGGGACAGGGGGGTGAGCAGTTCTTC.

The chain is built from TRBV28 and TRBJ1-4; no definite D call. The V gene lost 6 bases and the J gene lost 7 bases, with 15 bases spanning the gap. Germline V CDR1 and CDR2: MDHEN, SYDVKM. This CDR3 contains 14 residues. CDR3 region: CASSPAGSGEKLFF. In DNA form, the CDR3 reads TGTGCCAGCAGCCCTGCGGGGTCGGGTGAAAAACTGTTTTTT. The full variable domain, completed using reference TRBV28 and TRBJ1-4, is DVKVTQSSRYLVKRTGEKVFLECVQDMDHENMFWYRQDPGLGLRLIYFSYDVKMKEKGDIPEGYSVSREKKERFSLILESASTNQTSMYLCASSPAGSGEKLFFGSGTQLSVL.

The chain carries TRBV29-1 and TRBJ1-4, with D perhaps TRBD1 (5 bases). V was shortened by 6 bases and J by 3 bases, with 14 bases between the two germline ends. CDR1 is SQVTM, CDR2 ANQGSEA, per germline. The CDR3 extends over 14 amino acids. In DNA form, the CDR3 reads TGCAGCGTGACACAGGACTTCTCTAATGAAAAACTGTTTTTT. It yields the protein CSVTQDFSNEKLFF.

The chain is built from TRBV6-8 and TRBJ2-7; D remains ambiguous. CDR3 length equals 14 residues. Trimming removed 7 bases from V and 0 bases from J, with 13 bases in between. Germline values: CDR1 MNHGY, CDR2 SAAAGT. The CDR3 sequence: CASIKNALSYEQYF. The CDR3 DNA reads TGTGCCAGCATTAAAAATGCGCTCTCCTACGAGCAGTACTTC.

The chain employs TRBV6-5 and TRBJ2-2, with D possibly called TRBD1 or TRBD2 (5 bases each). V lost 2 bases, J lost 0 bases, and 7 bases lay in between. The CDR3 has 15 residues. Germline-derived CDR1 and CDR2 are MNHEY and SVGAGI. The CDR3 reads CASSYRGPNTGELFF. In DNA form, the CDR3 reads TGTGCCAGCAGTTACCGGGGCCCGAACACCGGGGAGCTGTTTTTT.

CDR3 sequence reads: CATSRDRQSLTQYF. For the CDR3, the DNA is TGTGCCACCAGCAGAGATCGGCAGAGTCTGACCCAGTACTTC. V is TRBV15 and J is TRBJ2-5; D not resolved. The CDR3 consists of 14 residues. V was cut by 0 bases and J by 7 bases, with 12 bases left in between. CDR1 and CDR2 from the germline V gene are LNHNV and YYDKDF (reference sequence).

Sample share makes this clone large. V and J are TRBV4-1 and TRBJ2-7; D is unclear. The CDR3 contains 13 residues. The germline V gene encodes CDR1 MGHRA and CDR2 YSYEKL. Trimming removed 2 bases at V and 4 bases at J, with 9 bases between. The CDR3 sequence: CASSQQDLYEQYF. The CDR3 nucleotides are TGCGCCAGCAGCCAACAAGACCTATACGAGCAGTACTTC.

The CDR3 loop reads CASSPPLADDNEQFF. As DNA, the CDR3 is TGTGCCAGCTCACCTCCTCTAGCGGACGACAATGAGCAGTTCTTC. J is TRBJ2-1 and V is TRBV18, with TRBD2 matching over 7 bases. V shed 3 bases, J shed 5 bases, and the junction held 7 bases outside the gene matches. The CDR3 extends over 15 amino acids. CDR1 and CDR2 (germline): KGHSH, LQKENI.

This clone came up once. V usage is TRBV12-3 or TRBV12-4 and J usage is TRBJ1-1, with D tentatively TRBD1 (6 bases). Deletions cut 6 bases from V and 6 bases from J, with 14 bases between. This CDR3 is 13 amino acids long. CDR3 region: CASRTNGGSEAFF. DNA for the CDR3: TGTGCCAGCAGGACGAACGGGGGCTCTGAAGCTTTCTTT.

Only one count was recorded for this clone. V and J are TRBV7-8 and TRBJ2-7, with D perhaps matching TRBD1 (6 bases). V dropped 5 bases and J dropped 0 bases, with 14 bases sitting between them. The CDR3 runs to 15 residues. The V gene's germline CDR1 is SGHVS and CDR2 FQNEAQ. In DNA form, the CDR3 reads TGTGCCAGCAGCCCGAACCGGGACACCTCCTACGAGCAGTACTTC. Protein product: CASSPNRDTSYEQYF.

V usage is TRBV6-5 and J usage is TRBJ2-1, with 8 bases identical to TRBD2. In germline, CDR1 is MNHEY, CDR2 SVGAGI. The CDR3 consists of 15 residues. V dropped 6 bases and J dropped 4; count of bases not matched to a gene: 8. Here the CDR3 reads CASSRGGQLYNEQFF. In DNA, the CDR3 is TGTGCCAGCAGCCGGGGGGGGCAGTTGTACAATGAGCAGTTCTTC.

This clone is categorized as medium-sized. CDR3 in DNA: TGTGCCAGCAGCTTAGACAGGGGCACAGATACGCAGTATTTT. This encodes CASSLDRGTDTQYF. The chain combines TRBV11-3 with TRBJ2-3, with a weak D call TRBD1 (5 bases). V was cut by 0 bases and J by 1 base, with 5 bases left in between. The CDR3 contains 14 residues. CDR1 SGHNT and CDR2 YENEEA come from the germline V gene.

The V gene is TRBV19, the J gene TRBJ1-1, with a weak D call TRBD1 (5 bases). Germline V gene sequence: CDR1 LNHDA, CDR2 SQIVND (reference sequence). Deletions cut 3 bases from V and 7 bases from J, with 9 bases between. CDR3 size: 12 residues. The CDR3 bases are TGTGCCAGTAGTATCAGGGCATATGAAGCTTTCTTT. Its protein product is CASSIRAYEAFF.

In this sample, this clone turned up a few times. The rearrangement uses TRBV4-3 and TRBJ1-5, with D perhaps TRBD1 (5 bases). V was shortened by 4 bases and J by 7 bases, with 17 bases between the two germline ends. The CDR3 totals 15 residues. The germline V gene has CDR1 LGHNA and CDR2 YSLEER. CDR3 region: CASSPSWQGGQPQHF. DNA for the CDR3: TGCGCCAGCAGCCCCTCTTGGCAGGGCGGGCAGCCCCAGCATTTT.